A single sample gave rise to the 20 T cell receptor beta chains below, sequenced in a study of CD8+CD57+ T cells in acquired aplastic anemia. The template used for profiling TCR beta VDJ and CDR3 was genomic DNA. TCRdb called the reads again in MiXCR, with one record for every CDR3 protein. The sample lists about 120,000 distinct CDR3 sequences, roughly 40% seen once, with roughly 3% in the top ten. The patients chosen for sequencing had shown expansion of CD8+CD57+ cells (detected by flow cytometry). The sequenced sample was sorted CD4+, CD8+, or CD8+CD57+ T cells (not recorded which) from PBMCs. Every receptor here comes from a human donor with aplastic anemia.

The chain links TRBV19 to TRBJ1-5; D remains unclear. The CDR3 spans 10 residues. V was clipped by 8 bases and J by 5 bases, with 4 bases between them. The germline CDR1 and CDR2 sequences are LNHDA and SQIVND (reference sequence). CDR3 sequence: CASGYQPQHF. The CDR3 nucleotides read TGTGCCAGTGGATATCAGCCCCAGCATTTT.

This clonotype was seen ten or more times. The V gene is TRBV2, the J gene TRBJ1-1, with 8 bases aligning to TRBD1. The CDR3 contains 15 residues. Germline assignment: CDR1 SNHLY and CDR2 FYNNEI. The ends lost 2 bases at V and 6 bases at J; junction bases unmatched: 8. The CDR3 nucleotides are TGTGCCAGCAGTGAACAGGCCAGGGGGCAGGCTGAAGCTTTCTTT. This translates into CASSEQARGQAEAFF.

Worth noting for this clonotype: This sequence may be a read error, since a much larger clone differs from it by one base. The V and J genes are TRBV11-2 and TRBJ2-7; 13 nucleotides match TRBD2. This CDR3 has 15 residues. CDR1 and CDR2 from the germline V gene are SGHAT and FQNNGV. After removal of 5 bases from V and 8 bases from J, the junction contained 9 bases not matched to a gene. In DNA, the CDR3 is TGTGCCAGCAGCAAGACTAGCGGGGGGACTTACAAGCAGTACGTC. Its translation: CASSKTSGGTYKQYV.

This clonotype has a handful of counts. The chain employs TRBV10-2 and TRBJ2-7; D possibly corresponds to TRBD2 (5 bases). Deletions cut 3 bases from V and 3 bases from J, with 9 bases between. The germline gives CDR1 WSHSY, CDR2 SAAADI. This CDR3 region has 13 residues. The CDR3 coding sequence is TGCGCCAGCAGTGACGGAGGAATCTACGAGCAGTACTTC. It codes for CASSDGGIYEQYF.

The sample holds one count of this clonotype. The J gene is TRBJ2-3, the V gene TRBV2; D possibly corresponds to TRBD1 (7 bases). V dropped 3 bases and J dropped 11 bases, with 18 bases sitting between them. The length of the CDR3 is 14 residues. Germline V gene data show CDR1 as SNHLY and CDR2 as FYNNEI. Here the CDR3 DNA reads TGTGCCAGCAGTGACAGGGGGGAGAACAATGAGCAGTATTTT. Translated, it gives CASSDRGENNEQYF.

This chain uses TRBV7-2 with TRBJ2-5; D call uncertain. CDR3 length: 12 residues. Per germline, CDR1 SGHTA and CDR2 FQGNSA. V dropped 7 bases and J dropped 4 bases, with 10 bases sitting between them. The CDR3 sequence: CASTEVGETQYF. The CDR3 coding sequence is TGTGCCAGCACCGAGGTCGGAGAGACCCAGTACTTC. The entire variable domain, with the rest obtained from reference TRBV7-2 and TRBJ2-5, is as follows: GAGVSQSPSNKVTEKGKDVELRCDPISGHTALYWYRQSLGQGLEFLIYFQGNSAPDKSGLPSDRFSAERTGGSVSTLTIQRTQQEDSAVYLCASTEVGETQYFGPGTRLLVL.

This clonotype was observed at least ten times. The gene calls are TRBV19 and TRBJ1-1; D might be TRBD1 (6 bases). The CDR3 extends over 15 amino acids. Trimming left V 1 base short and J 2 bases short, with 11 bases between. Germline V lookup: CDR1 LNHDA, CDR2 SQIVND (reference sequence). CDR3 bases: TGTGCCAGTAGTATAGGAAGCAGGGGTAACACTGAAGCTTTCTTT. Translating gives CASSIGSRGNTEAFF.

This clonotype was observed at least ten times. The chain joins TRBV6-1 to TRBJ1-2, with D unclear. CDR3 length: 13 residues. Germline V gene data show CDR1 as MNHNS and CDR2 as SASEGT. V was shortened by 6 bases and J by 10 bases, with 18 bases between the two germline ends. The DNA for the CDR3 is TGTGCCAGCAGCCCCTCGGAGGTAGGAGACTACACCTTC. Its translation: CASSPSEVGDYTF.

This chain joins TRBV25-1 and TRBJ2-3; D remains ambiguous. V was cut by 1 base and J by 2 bases, with 13 bases left in between. The CDR3 length is 16 residues. From germline, CDR1 is MGHDK and CDR2 SYGVNS. DNA of the CDR3: TGTGCCAGCAGTGAATGGTCCAGGTTGCCCACAGATACGCAGTATTTT. Translating gives CASSEWSRLPTDTQYF.

J is TRBJ1-5 and V is TRBV7-2, with D unresolved. Germline V gene data show CDR1 as SGHTA and CDR2 as FQGNSA. The CDR3 length is 13 residues. Trimming shortened V by 1 base and J by 7 bases, and 8 bases separated the two germline ends. The CDR3 spells CASSLGWRQPQHF. The CDR3 DNA reads TGTGCCAGCAGCTTAGGATGGCGGCAGCCCCAGCATTTT.

Many counts were recorded for this clonotype. This chain uses TRBV19 with TRBJ2-4, with 9 nucleotides matching TRBD2. Germline-derived CDR1 and CDR2 are LNHDA and SQIVND (reference sequence). CDR3 length: 15 amino acids. The J segment lost 5 bases and the V segment lost 4 bases, leaving 6 bases of the junction unmatched. This CDR3 is CASSSGGGRQNIQYF. The CDR3, as DNA: TGTGCCAGTAGTAGCGGGGGGGGCAGACAAAACATTCAGTACTTC.

This clonotype was seen ten or more times. This chain joins TRBV5-4 and TRBJ1-1; TRBD1 matches at 7 bases. V was clipped by 5 bases and J by 3 bases; unmatched bases: 7. CDR3 length equals 14 residues. CDR1 is SGHNT, CDR2 YYREEE, per germline (reference sequence). The CDR3 sequence: CASSTGVGDTEAFF. The DNA of the CDR3 is TGTGCCAGCAGTACAGGGGTTGGGGACACTGAAGCTTTCTTT.

The V call is TRBV10-3, the J call TRBJ1-6, with 9 bases matching TRBD1. The V and J ends lost 4 bases and 4 bases, in that order; junction bases with no gene match: 8. In germline, CDR1 is ENHRY, CDR2 SYGVKD. CDR3 length: 17 amino acids. The CDR3 region has the DNA TGTGCCATCAGTGCCGGGACAGGGCTTGCTTATAATTCACCCCTCCACTTT. Amino acid sequence: CAISAGTGLAYNSPLHF.

This clonotype was recorded at least ten times. This chain uses TRBV10-2 with TRBJ1-5, with D possibly being TRBD1 (6 bases). Germline CDR1 is WSHSY and CDR2 is SAAADI. Trimming pared 0 bases from V and 7 bases from J, leaving 10 bases between. This CDR3 comprises 14 residues. This chain's CDR3 is CASSESEGGQPQHF. The CDR3 DNA is TGCGCCAGCAGTGAGTCGGAGGGGGGCCAGCCCCAGCATTTT.

Comments on this clonotype: It may be a read error: a sequence one base away is much more abundant. The chain uses TRBV5-5 and TRBJ2-7, with D uncertain. The CDR3 loop spans 16 amino acids. Looked up from germline, CDR1 is SGHKS and CDR2 is YYEKEE (reference sequence). DNA for the CDR3: TGTGCCAGCAGCTTGGTAGGAAGTATATTCGCCTACGGGCAGTACTTC. Residues: CASSLVGSIFAYGQYF.

The chain carries TRBV19 and TRBJ2-7, with D possibly matching TRBD2 (5 bases). The CDR3 runs 14 residues. Germline values: CDR1 LNHDA, CDR2 SQIVND (reference sequence). Trimming shortened V by 3 bases and J by 5 bases, and 14 bases separated the two germline ends. The CDR3 reads CASSMVRGRDEQYF. In DNA form, the CDR3 reads TGTGCCAGTAGTATGGTTCGAGGGCGGGACGAGCAGTACTTC.

This clonotype has ten or more counts. This chain uses TRBV5-1 with TRBJ2-5; D is unclear. V shed 1 base and J shed 5 bases, with 12 bases lying between them. The CDR3 runs to 14 residues. Germline CDR1 SGHRS, CDR2 YFSETQ. The DNA for the CDR3 is TGCGCCAGCAGCTTGTACGGGCACAAGGAGACCCAGTACTTC. Its translation is CASSLYGHKETQYF.

The table lists this clonotype with many counts. The V call is TRBV7-9, the J call TRBJ2-1; D perhaps matches TRBD1 (6 bases). V was cut by 5 bases and J by 8 bases, with 19 bases left in between. The CDR3 runs to 15 residues. Germline assignment: CDR1 SEHNR and CDR2 FQNEAQ (reference sequence). CDR3 amino acids: CASSKGTSKADEQFF. In DNA form, the CDR3 reads TGTGCCAGCAGCAAAGGGACATCAAAAGCGGATGAGCAGTTCTTC.

This clonotype showed up many times. The V call is TRBV29-1, the J call TRBJ2-3; D is possibly TRBD2 (5 bases). CDR3 length equals 13 residues. Germline V lookup: CDR1 SQVTM, CDR2 ANQGSEA. V was trimmed by 4 bases and J by 5 bases, leaving 13 bases between them. CDR3 nucleotides: TGCAGCGTTGTCAGCCCCGGGGAAGATACGCAGTATTTT. The encoded protein is CSVVSPGEDTQYF.

This clonotype occurred many times. The chain joins TRBV29-1 to TRBJ1-2; 9 nucleotides match TRBD1. CDR1 is SQVTM, CDR2 ANQGSEA, per germline. Losses at the gene ends were 3 bases for V and 7 bases for J; bases not matched to a gene: 12. The CDR3 loop spans 15 amino acids. The CDR3 sequence: CSVDPPGQGRGGYTF. The CDR3 DNA follows: TGCAGCGTTGACCCACCGGGACAGGGAAGGGGTGGCTACACCTTC.